This TCR beta chain is drawn from a study of regulatory T cells in long-lasting Graves disease. Noted time point: newly diagnosed GD, antithyroid drugs for less than 3 months. Scientists built the TCR library using RNA that was extracted from PBMCs. Under American Thyroid Association guidelines, Graves' disease was diagnosed. iRepertoire HTBI primers and Arm-PCR of CDR3 regions built TCR beta libraries. TCRdb fed the multiplex PCR reads into MiXCR, producing one record per CDR3 protein. This table has some 250,000 distinct CDR3 sequences, more than 15% appearing once. CDR1 and CDR2 from the germline V gene are SNHLY and FYNNEI. This CDR3 region has 21 residues. V gave up 0 bases and J gave up 4 bases, with 31 bases separating them. This clonotype came up many times. The same sample was also studied in work on T cells in Graves' hyperthyroidism and ophthalmopathy.

This chain joins TRBV2 and TRBJ2-7; D unclear. The specimen was peripheral blood mononuclear cells (PBMCs), collected at new diagnosis, from a patient treated with antithyroid drugs. This sequence was found in a woman in her twenties or thirties with Graves disease. The CDR3 DNA sequence: TGTGCCAGCAGTGAAGCGCTTCTAGAATCGGGTATGGCCGGCGGAACGTACGAGCAGTACTTC. Translated: CASSEALLESGMAGGTYEQYF.